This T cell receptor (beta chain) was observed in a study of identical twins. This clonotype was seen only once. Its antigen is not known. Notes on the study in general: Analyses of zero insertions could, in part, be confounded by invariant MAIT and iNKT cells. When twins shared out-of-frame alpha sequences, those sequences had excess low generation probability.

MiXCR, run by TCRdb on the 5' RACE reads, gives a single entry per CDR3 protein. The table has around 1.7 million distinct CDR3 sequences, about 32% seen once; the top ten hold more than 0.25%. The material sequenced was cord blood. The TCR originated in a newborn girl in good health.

CDR3 DNA sequence: TGTGCCAGCAGTTCTTCCCCCGCGGCTGCTAGCACAGATACGCAGTATTTT. Translation: CASSSSPAAASTDTQYF. The chain links TRBV27 to TRBJ2-3, with D hard to call. CDR3 length: 17 residues. Trimming shortened V by 4 bases and J by 0 bases, and 17 bases separated the two germline ends. Germline loops: CDR1 MNHEY, CDR2 SMNVEV (reference sequence).